The 30 T cell receptor beta chains below were found in one sample sequenced in a study of blood T cell repertoires in COVID-19. Libraries were prepared by immunoSEQ multiplex PCR; TCRdb keeps only in-frame clonotypes and omits some of them. Found here are approximately 360,000 clones, roughly 90% of them singletons; the top ten hold 6.5%. Material: peripheral blood. The receptors here all came from a man aged 18 to 30 with active or convalescent COVID-19.

The chain has TRBV19 and TRBJ1-2; D not certain. Germline CDR1 reads LNHDA; CDR2 reads SQIVND (reference sequence). Trimming pared 5 bases from V and 8 bases from J, leaving 12 bases between. The CDR3 runs to 12 residues. CDR3 bases: TGTGCCAGTAGTCCCCTGAGCTCGGGCTACACCTTC. This sequence encodes CASSPLSSGYTF. The variable domain in full, completed from reference TRBV19 and TRBJ1-2, reads DGGITQSPKYLFRKEGQNVTLSCEQNLNHDAMYWYRQDPGQGLRLIYYSQIVNDFQKGDIAEGYSVSREKKESFPLTVTSAQKNPTAFYLCASSPLSSGYTFGSGTRLTVV.

The chain links TRBV27 to TRBJ1-5, with 8 bases that match TRBD1. Germline values: CDR1 MNHEY, CDR2 SMNVEV (reference sequence). Trimming cost V 1 base and J 5 bases; bases outside gene matches: 7. The CDR3 contains 16 residues. This CDR3 is CASSLYGTGDDQPQHF. As DNA, the CDR3 is TGTGCCAGCAGTTTATATGGGACAGGTGATGATCAGCCCCAGCATTTT.

V is TRBV6-6 and J is TRBJ2-3; D possibly corresponds to TRBD2 (6 bases). This CDR3 comprises 14 residues. The ends were cut back, 6 bases at V and 0 bases at J, with 10 bases in the middle. The germline CDR1 and CDR2 sequences are MNHNY and SVGAGI (reference sequence). The CDR3 nucleotides read TGTGCCAGCAGCCAAAGCGGGAGCACAGATACGCAGTATTTT. It specifies CASSQSGSTDTQYF.

The genes are TRBV18 and TRBJ2-1; TRBD1 matches at 9 bases. The germline gives CDR1 KGHSH, CDR2 LQKENI. Trimming removed 3 bases from V and 3 bases from J; junction bases left unmatched: 0. The CDR3 is 14 residues long. CDR3 region: CASSPGQGYNEQFF. CDR3 nucleotide sequence: TGTGCCAGCTCACCGGGACAGGGCTACAATGAGCAGTTCTTC. Supplemented by reference TRBV18 and TRBJ2-1, the full variable domain reads NAGVMQNPRHLVRRRGQEARLRCSPMKGHSHVYWYRQLPEEGLKFMVYLQKENIIDESGMPKERFSAEFPKEGPSILRIQQVVRGDSAAYFCASSPGQGYNEQFFGPGTRLTVL.

The chain uses TRBV28 and TRBJ2-3, with 7 bases lining up with TRBD2. V gave up 10 bases and J gave up 1 base; unmatched junction bases: 5. CDR3 size: 13 residues. Germline V gene data show CDR1 as MDHEN and CDR2 as SYDVKM. The CDR3 coding sequence is TGTGCCACAAGACGGGGGGGCACAGATACGCAGTATTTT. Residues: CATRRGGTDTQYF.

In its sample, this clone was seen a few times. This chain links TRBV27 with TRBJ2-1; 7 bases are a match to TRBD1. V shed 7 bases, J shed 1 base, and the junction held 7 bases outside the gene matches. This CDR3 contains 15 residues. Germline-derived CDR1 and CDR2 are MNHEY and SMNVEV (reference sequence). The CDR3 is CASNGPTGSYNEQFF. CDR3 in DNA: TGTGCCAGCAATGGGCCGACAGGGTCCTACAATGAGCAGTTCTTC.

This sequence joins TRBV5-1 and TRBJ1-4, with D possibly TRBD1 on 6 matching bases. CDR1 is SGHRS, CDR2 YFSETQ, per germline. The V and J ends lost 4 bases and 8 bases respectively, with 15 bases between them. CDR3 length: 14 amino acids. The CDR3 DNA follows: TGCGCCAGCAGCGGGTTTGCAGGGGCCGAAAAACTGTTTTTT. This gives the protein CASSGFAGAEKLFF.

The sample holds one count of this clone. The chain uses TRBV6-6 and TRBJ2-7; the match to TRBD2 covers 14 bases. The junction had 11 bases not matched to a gene; V was cut back by 5 bases and J by 2 bases. This CDR3 comprises 18 residues. Per germline, CDR1 MNHNY and CDR2 SVGAGI (reference sequence). Written as DNA, the CDR3 is TGTGCCAGCAGTCCCGGGACTAGCGGGAGTATAGGAACCTACGAGCAGTACTTC. Residues: CASSPGTSGSIGTYEQYF.

Written as DNA, the CDR3 is TGTGCCAGCGGGGACCACAGGGCCATATATTTT. Protein product: CASGDHRAIYF. V is TRBV9 and J is TRBJ1-3, with D possibly TRBD1 on 6 matching bases. Trimming removed 7 bases at V and 11 bases at J, with 13 bases between. The V gene's germline CDR1 is SGDLS and CDR2 YYNGEE. The CDR3 runs to 11 residues.

This rearrangement joins TRBV29-1 to TRBJ1-2; D ambiguous. This CDR3 spans 13 amino acids. CDR1 and CDR2 from the germline V gene are SQVTM and ANQGSEA. Trimming took 7 bases from V and 4 from J, leaving 16 bases between them. The CDR3 nucleotides read TGCAGCGCCTTCCGTAGTTGGAGCTATGGCTACACCTTC. Residues: CSAFRSWSYGYTF.

The chain uses TRBV4-1 and TRBJ2-7; tentatively, D is TRBD1 (6 bases). Germline V gene lookup returns CDR1 MGHRA and CDR2 YSYEKL. The CDR3 consists of 14 residues. Trimming removed 1 base from V and 1 base from J, with 8 bases in between. The CDR3: CASSQGGQSYEQYF. CDR3 DNA: TGCGCCAGCAGCCAAGGAGGACAGTCCTACGAGCAGTACTTC.

This clone was seen ten or more times. The chain joins TRBV10-3 to TRBJ2-7, with TRBD2 matching 8 bases. Trimming removed 8 bases from V and 3 bases from J; junction bases left unmatched: 9. The CDR3 contains 14 residues. Germline CDR1 reads ENHRY; CDR2 reads SYGVKD. The DNA of the CDR3 is TGTGCCATCGGCCGGGAGGGGGTAAACTACGAGCAGTACTTC. Protein product: CAIGREGVNYEQYF.

This clone was recorded once. The genes are TRBV7-3 and TRBJ2-2, with D possibly matching TRBD1 (5 bases). Trimming took off 1 base at V and 0 bases at J, with 6 bases between the two ends. Germline CDR1 and CDR2: SGHTA and FQGTGA. The CDR3 sequence is 15 residues long. As DNA, the CDR3 is TGTGCCAGCAGCTTAATGGACACGAACACCGGGGAGCTGTTTTTT. This encodes CASSLMDTNTGELFF.

The rearrangement joins TRBV30 to TRBJ2-7; 9 bases agree with TRBD1. The CDR3 has 13 residues. V dropped 1 base and J dropped 4; count of bases not matched to a gene: 2. Germline loops: CDR1 GTSNPN, CDR2 SVGIG (reference sequence). CDR3: CAWSDRGLYEQYF. For the CDR3, the DNA is TGTGCCTGGAGTGACAGGGGGCTGTACGAGCAGTACTTC.

Here the CDR3 reads CASSRSGGQSSYNEQFF. The CDR3 DNA is TGCGCCAGCAGCCGCAGCGGGGGCCAGAGCTCCTACAATGAGCAGTTCTTC. V is TRBV5-1 and J is TRBJ2-1; 8 bases match TRBD2. V lost 4 bases, J lost 0 bases, and 9 bases stayed unmatched. The CDR3 is made up of 17 amino acids. Germline V gene lookup returns CDR1 SGHRS and CDR2 YFSETQ.

The J gene is TRBJ2-2, the V gene TRBV24-1; possibly TRBD1 for D (6 bases). The CDR3 is 15 residues long. Germline V gene lookup returns CDR1 KGHDR and CDR2 SFDVKD. Trimming removed 5 bases from V and 1 base from J, with 10 bases in between. The CDR3 reads CATSVGQKNTGELFF. The CDR3 bases are TGTGCCACCAGTGTGGGACAAAAGAACACCGGGGAGCTGTTTTTT.

With respect to this clone: One junction end disagrees with the germline gene, perhaps due to a read error. This chain connects TRBV27 to TRBJ2-6; TRBD1 might be the D (5 bases). There are 16 residues in the CDR3. CDR1 is MNHEY, CDR2 SMNVEV, per germline (reference sequence). The DNA for the CDR3 is TGTGCCAGCAGTTTACACAGAACCTCTGGGGCCAACGTGCTGACTTTC. Its translation is CASSLHRTSGANVLTF.

This chain joins TRBV23-1 and TRBJ1-2; 8 nucleotides match TRBD1. TRBV23-1 is flagged as an ORF with uncertain function. The CDR3 has 13 amino acids. Trimming cost V 9 bases and J 4 bases; bases outside gene matches: 7. CDR3 sequence (DNA): TGCGCCAGTGGGCGACAGGGGCCCTATGGCTACACCTTC. Protein product: CASGRQGPYGYTF.

The chain recombines TRBV18 with TRBJ2-1, with D tentatively TRBD1 (6 bases). V gave up 0 bases and J gave up 7 bases, with 22 bases separating them. CDR1 KGHSH and CDR2 LQKENI come from the germline V gene. The CDR3 is 18 amino acids. The DNA of the CDR3 is TGTGCCAGCTCACCACCGATCATTTCAGGGATGGGGGCGAATGAGCAGTTCTTC. It yields the protein CASSPPIISGMGANEQFF. Combining the CDR3 with reference TRBV18 and TRBJ2-1 gives the whole variable domain NAGVMQNPRHLVRRRGQEARLRCSPMKGHSHVYWYRQLPEEGLKFMVYLQKENIIDESGMPKERFSAEFPKEGPSILRIQQVVRGDSAAYFCASSPPIISGMGANEQFFGPGTRLTVL.

This clone appeared a single time. Its ends do not fully match the called genes, so a read error is possible. This chain uses TRBV7-2 with TRBJ1-4; D not certain. Germline CDR1 and CDR2: SGHTA and FQGNSA. The CDR3 is made up of 13 amino acids. This CDR3 is CASSFGGYEKLFF. In DNA, the CDR3 is TGTGCCAGCAGCTTCGGAGGTTATGAAAAACTTTTTTTT.

This chain connects TRBV29-1 to TRBJ2-5, with 9 bases identical to TRBD1. V trimming: 5 bases; J trimming: 5 bases; junction bases outside the gene matches: 9. The CDR3 has 14 residues. CDR1 is SQVTM and CDR2 is ANQGSEA in the germline V gene. The CDR3 nucleotides read TGCAGCGTTCACCGGACAGGGGTAGGGGAGACCCAGTACTTC. Translating it yields CSVHRTGVGETQYF.

The chain uses TRBV14 and TRBJ2-7; TRBD1 aligns across 7 bases. The CDR3 is made up of 14 amino acids. Per germline, CDR1 SGHDN and CDR2 FVKESK. After removal of 1 base from V and 6 bases from J, the junction contained 6 bases not matched to a gene. The CDR3 sequence is CASSQVIRDSEQYF. CDR3 in DNA: TGTGCCAGCAGCCAAGTCATAAGGGACAGCGAGCAGTACTTC.

The chain combines TRBV2 with TRBJ1-5; D might be TRBD1 (6 bases). Trimming took 1 base from V and 2 from J, leaving 15 bases between them. This CDR3 comprises 17 residues. Germline V gives CDR1 SNHLY, CDR2 FYNNEI. Here the CDR3 DNA reads TGTGCCAGCAGTGAAGTGGGGGGGGGCAAGCGCAATCAGCCCCAGCATTTT. Translating it yields CASSEVGGGKRNQPQHF.

The chain's CDR3 is CASSLRANYGYTF. CDR3 sequence (DNA): TGTGCCAGCAGTTTACGAGCTAACTATGGCTACACCTTC. This chain connects TRBV12-3 or TRBV12-4 to TRBJ1-2, with D unclear. Trimming took off 2 bases at V and 0 bases at J, with 4 bases between the two ends. The CDR3 spans 13 residues.

The genes are TRBV9 and TRBJ1-1; TRBD1 matches 8 bases. The germline V gene encodes CDR1 SGDLS and CDR2 YYNGEE. V was pared by 4 bases and J by 1 base, with 6 bases of the junction left unmatched. The CDR3 is made up of 15 amino acids. The CDR3 here is CASSSQTGANTEAFF. The DNA for the CDR3 is TGTGCCAGCAGCTCCCAGACAGGGGCGAACACTGAAGCTTTCTTT.

The chain has TRBV7-3 and TRBJ1-6; 8 bases are a match to TRBD1. The CDR3 is made up of 15 amino acids. Germline assignment: CDR1 SGHTA and CDR2 FQGTGA. J was trimmed by 11 bases and V by 5 bases; bases with no gene match: 11. CDR3 sequence (DNA): TGTGCCAGCAGCGCCTATACAGGGGGATATGCACCCCTCCACTTT. Translating it yields CASSAYTGGYAPLHF.

The chain is built from TRBV14 and TRBJ2-7; possible D gene TRBD1, 5 bases. CDR3 length: 16 residues. Germline values: CDR1 SGHDN, CDR2 FVKESK. Trimming pared 4 bases from V and 4 bases from J, leaving 20 bases between. The CDR3 protein is CASSPEGDKGRYEQYF. DNA for the CDR3: TGTGCCAGCAGCCCAGAAGGGGATAAAGGACGGTACGAGCAGTACTTC.

The chain is built from TRBV10-3 and TRBJ2-1; a weak D match, TRBD1 (6 bases). Germline V CDR1 and CDR2: ENHRY, SYGVKD. CDR3 length: 15 amino acids. V gave up 6 bases and J gave up 3 bases, with 15 bases separating them. CDR3 in DNA: TGTGCCATCAGATACAGGGTTGAGGGCTACAATGAGCAGTTCTTC. Amino acids: CAIRYRVEGYNEQFF.

The chain uses TRBV6-6 and TRBJ1-6; no clear D. The CDR3 has 14 residues. Germline V gene sequence: CDR1 MNHNY, CDR2 SVGAGI (reference sequence). The V and J ends lost 8 bases and 7 bases respectively, with 15 bases between them. CDR3 protein: CASVTGEDNSPLHF. Here the CDR3 DNA reads TGTGCCAGCGTGACTGGGGAGGACAATTCACCCCTCCACTTT.

V gene TRBV27 combines with J gene TRBJ1-1, with TRBD1 matching 7 bases. Germline V gene lookup returns CDR1 MNHEY and CDR2 SMNVEV (reference sequence). The trim removed 2 bases at V and 11 bases at J, leaving 5 bases unmatched. The CDR3 has 12 residues. This CDR3 is CASSLTTGLAFF. CDR3 nucleotides: TGTGCCAGCAGTTTAACGACAGGGTTGGCTTTCTTT.